A single T cell receptor beta chain is shown here with its context. The specificity of this receptor is unknown. Base qualities are not at hand, and no much larger clone is one base apart. The CDR3 regions of human TCRbeta chains were subjected to immunosequencing. Per the authors' processing: Repertoire TCRs were checked for matches against a reference library of SARS-CoV-2-specific TCRs that had been generated using the MIRA antigen-specificity platform. Breadth was defined as the fraction of unique TCRs that were SARS-CoV-2-associated, and depth was defined as the fraction of total T cells that were SARS-CoV-2-associated. Using the MIRA data, each spike-specific TCR was mapped to the spike region that the TCR reacts to and placed in a CD4 or CD8 class. Log10-transformed breadth and depth values were compared by one-way ANOVA with Sidak's multiple comparisons tests. TCRdb carries this immuneACCESS record with in-frame sequences only. Its versions omit some clonotypes, under half of them owing to an unresolved V gene in the studies checked, with the rest unexplained. V, J and clone size derive from that table, while D and trimming were established from the DNA sequence. The sample profile shows roughly 130,000 clones; approximately 83% of them were found once. The ten largest clones add up to approximately 1.5% of the sample.

The intended sense of this specimen's time point label: baseline before first vaccination. Vaccinee samples came from UK trials COV001 and COV002, including a single-blind randomized controlled phase 2/3 trial of AZD1222 (ChAdOx1 nCoV-19) in healthy adults. Trial participant PBMC samples were collected at day 0 and day 28 after the second dose for TCRbeta chain sequencing. The data are from a study of T cell responses to AZD1222 COVID-19 vaccine (dated by TCRdb to the early 2020s). For the wider study: AZD1222 recipients with second doses at about 4 weeks or about 12 weeks were pooled, because spike-specific TCR depth and breadth did not differ between schedules. A total of just over 230 trial participants underwent TCR sequencing, of whom about 200 had received two doses of AZD1222 and about 25 had received two doses of the MenACWY control vaccine. Enrollment into the trials was organized by age into subgroups of 18-55, 56-69 and 70-plus years, and those subgroups contained about 150, 27 and 61 TCR-sequenced participants, respectively. Study-wide findings and limitations: Most participants were white British and females outnumbered males, and the authors suggested that clonal diversity may have been underestimated. Because no day 14 peak-response samples were available, repertoires were characterized only after the peak T cell response. In the small 56-69-year group, the increase in depth fell short of significance, most likely because of low power. Vaccine-associated CD4 TCRs spanned the whole spike protein, with dominant responses in regions 160-218 and 743-854. Epitopes outside the regions mutated in the B.1.351 and B.1.1.7 variants were reportedly recognized by nearly half of the unique spike-specific TCRs. Conclusions about previously exposed vaccinees were limited because only a handful of AZD1222 recipients were SARS-CoV-2 seropositive at baseline. After two AZD1222 doses, both the breadth and the depth of spike-specific TCRs were significantly higher than at day 0 and than in MenACWY recipients.

The junction shows trimming of 8 bases on V and 5 bases on J, plus 21 bases between the germline ends. From a lookup of the germline V gene, CDR1 and CDR2 are SGHVS and FNYEAQ. The CDR3 goes from the cysteine to the phenylalanine over 15 residues. Solely the CDR3 DNA is kept, with 45 bases framed from the first base. The chain links TRBV7-6 with TRBJ2-5; the best D guess is TRBD2, with 5 bases matching. The sequence was collected from an adult in good health. The sample consisted of peripheral blood, taken on day 0 of AZD1222 vaccination. The nucleotide sequence reads TGTGCCAGCGGCCGAGCGGCCCCAAAGTCGGAGACCCAGTACTTC. Translated, it gives CASGRAAPKSETQYF.